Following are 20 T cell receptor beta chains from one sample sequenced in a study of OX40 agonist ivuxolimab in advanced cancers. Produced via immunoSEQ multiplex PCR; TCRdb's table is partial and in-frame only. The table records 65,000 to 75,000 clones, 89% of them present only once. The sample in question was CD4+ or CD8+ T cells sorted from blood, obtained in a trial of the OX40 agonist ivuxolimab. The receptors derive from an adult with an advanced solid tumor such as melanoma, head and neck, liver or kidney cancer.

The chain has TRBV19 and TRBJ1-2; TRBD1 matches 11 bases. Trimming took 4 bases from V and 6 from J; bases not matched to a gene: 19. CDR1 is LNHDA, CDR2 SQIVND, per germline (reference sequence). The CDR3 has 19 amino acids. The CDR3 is CASSKTPGTGGTFGHGYTF. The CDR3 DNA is TGTGCCAGTAGTAAGACGCCCGGGACAGGGGGGACCTTTGGACATGGCTACACCTTC. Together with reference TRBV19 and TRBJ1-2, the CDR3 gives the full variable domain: DGGITQSPKYLFRKEGQNVTLSCEQNLNHDAMYWYRQDPGQGLRLIYYSQIVNDFQKGDIAEGYSVSREKKESFPLTVTSAQKNPTAFYLCASSKTPGTGGTFGHGYTFGSGTRLTVV.

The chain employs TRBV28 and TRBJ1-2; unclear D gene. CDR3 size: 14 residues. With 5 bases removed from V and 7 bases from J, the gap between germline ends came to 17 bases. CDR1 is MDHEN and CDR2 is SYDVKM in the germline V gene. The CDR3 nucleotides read TGTGCCAGCAGTGACCAACCAGGTTATGGTGGCTACACCTTC. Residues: CASSDQPGYGGYTF.

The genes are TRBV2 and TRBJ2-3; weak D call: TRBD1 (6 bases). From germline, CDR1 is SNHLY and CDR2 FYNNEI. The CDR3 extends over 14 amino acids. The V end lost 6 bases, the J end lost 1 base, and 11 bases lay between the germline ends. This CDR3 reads CASREQGGTDTQYF. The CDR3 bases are TGTGCCAGCAGAGAACAGGGTGGCACAGATACGCAGTATTTT.

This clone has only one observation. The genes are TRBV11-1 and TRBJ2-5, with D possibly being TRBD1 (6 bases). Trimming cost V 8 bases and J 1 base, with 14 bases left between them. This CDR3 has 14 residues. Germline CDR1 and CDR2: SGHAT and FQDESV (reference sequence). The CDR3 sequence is CASVRTGSQETQYF. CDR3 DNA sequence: TGTGCCAGCGTTAGAACAGGGTCCCAAGAGACCCAGTACTTC.

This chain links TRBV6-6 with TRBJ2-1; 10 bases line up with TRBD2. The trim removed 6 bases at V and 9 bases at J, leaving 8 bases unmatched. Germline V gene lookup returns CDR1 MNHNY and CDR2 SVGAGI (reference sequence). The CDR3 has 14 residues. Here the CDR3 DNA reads TGTGCCAGCAGGGGAGCGGGAGGGCTGGGTGAGCAGTTCTTC. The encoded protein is CASRGAGGLGEQFF.

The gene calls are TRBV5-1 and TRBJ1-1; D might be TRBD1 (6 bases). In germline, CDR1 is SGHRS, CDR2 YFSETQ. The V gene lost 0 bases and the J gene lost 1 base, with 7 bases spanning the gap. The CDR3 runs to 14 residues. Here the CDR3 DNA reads TGCGCCAGCAGCTTGGAGACAGGGAACACTGAAGCTTTCTTT. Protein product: CASSLETGNTEAFF. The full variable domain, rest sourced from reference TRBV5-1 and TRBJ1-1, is KAGVTQTPRYLIKTRGQQVTLSCSPISGHRSVSWYQQTPGQGLQFLFEYFSETQRNKGNFPGRFSGRQFSNSRSEMNVSTLELGDSALYLCASSLETGNTEAFFGQGTRLTVV.

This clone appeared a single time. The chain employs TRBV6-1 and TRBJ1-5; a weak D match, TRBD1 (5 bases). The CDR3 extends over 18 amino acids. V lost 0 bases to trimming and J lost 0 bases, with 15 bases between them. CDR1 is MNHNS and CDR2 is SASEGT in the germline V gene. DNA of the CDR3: TGTGCCAGCAGTGAAGCCGCAGGGAATGACCATAGCAATCAGCCCCAGCATTTT. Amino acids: CASSEAAGNDHSNQPQHF.

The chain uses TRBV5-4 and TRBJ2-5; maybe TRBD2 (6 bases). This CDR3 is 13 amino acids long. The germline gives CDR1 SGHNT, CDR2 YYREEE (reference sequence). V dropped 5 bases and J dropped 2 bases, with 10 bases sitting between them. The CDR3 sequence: CASRPGTQETQYF. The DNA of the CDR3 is TGTGCCAGCAGGCCCGGGACTCAAGAGACCCAGTACTTC.

The CDR3 sequence is CASSKSGTNNYNEQFF. As DNA, the CDR3 is TGTGCCAGCAGCAAGAGTGGGACTAACAACTACAATGAGCAGTTCTTC. The rearrangement joins TRBV7-9 to TRBJ2-1, with 7 bases identical to TRBD2. CDR1 SEHNR and CDR2 FQNEAQ come from the germline V gene (reference sequence). The CDR3 has 16 amino acids. Trimming at V came to 5 bases and at J to 3 bases, leaving 10 bases not matched to a gene.

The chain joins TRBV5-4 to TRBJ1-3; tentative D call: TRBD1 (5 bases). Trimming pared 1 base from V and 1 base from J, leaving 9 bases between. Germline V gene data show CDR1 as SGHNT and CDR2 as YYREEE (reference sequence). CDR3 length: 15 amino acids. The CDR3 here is CASSLMGGSGNTIYF. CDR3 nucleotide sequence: TGTGCCAGCAGCTTGATGGGGGGTTCTGGAAACACCATATATTTT.

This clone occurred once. CDR3 residues: CAAGITSGRDRSYEQYF. CDR3 coding DNA: TGTGCCGCGGGTATCACTAGCGGGAGGGATAGGTCCTACGAGCAGTACTTC. V is TRBV10-3 and J is TRBJ2-7; TRBD2 aligns across 13 bases. Germline V gene sequence: CDR1 ENHRY, CDR2 SYGVKD. There are 17 residues in the CDR3. Trimming took 11 bases from V and 1 from J; bases not matched to a gene: 14.

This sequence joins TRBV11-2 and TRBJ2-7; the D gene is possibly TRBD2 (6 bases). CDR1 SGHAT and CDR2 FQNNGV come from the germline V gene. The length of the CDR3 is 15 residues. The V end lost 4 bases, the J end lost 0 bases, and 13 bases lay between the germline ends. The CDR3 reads CASSSLARISYEQYF. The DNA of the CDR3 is TGTGCCAGCAGCTCGCTAGCGCGTATCTCCTACGAGCAGTACTTC.

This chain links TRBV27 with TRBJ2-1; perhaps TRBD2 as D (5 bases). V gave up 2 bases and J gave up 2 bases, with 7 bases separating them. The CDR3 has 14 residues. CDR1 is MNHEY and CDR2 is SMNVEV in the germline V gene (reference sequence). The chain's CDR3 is CASSLSGTYNEQFF. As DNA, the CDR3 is TGTGCCAGCAGTTTAAGCGGCACCTACAATGAGCAGTTCTTC.

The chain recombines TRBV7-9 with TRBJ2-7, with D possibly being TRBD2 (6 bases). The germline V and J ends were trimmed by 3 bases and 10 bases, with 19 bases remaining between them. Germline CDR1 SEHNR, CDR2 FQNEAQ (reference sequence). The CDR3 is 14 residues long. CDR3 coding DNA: TGTGCCAGCAGCTTCTTTGGGGGAGGCGAGGGCCAGTACTTC. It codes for CASSFFGGGEGQYF.

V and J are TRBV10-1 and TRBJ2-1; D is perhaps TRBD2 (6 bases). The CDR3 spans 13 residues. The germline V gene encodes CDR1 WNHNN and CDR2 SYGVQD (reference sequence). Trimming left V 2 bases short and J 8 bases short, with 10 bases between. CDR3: CASSERERYEQFF. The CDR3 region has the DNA TGCGCCAGCAGTGAGCGGGAGCGCTATGAGCAGTTCTTC.

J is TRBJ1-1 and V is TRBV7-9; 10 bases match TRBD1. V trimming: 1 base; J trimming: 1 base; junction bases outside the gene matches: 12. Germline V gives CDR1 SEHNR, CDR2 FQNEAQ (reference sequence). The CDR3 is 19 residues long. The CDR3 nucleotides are TGTGCCAGCAGCTTAGGTGGTTGGGACAGGGGCGCTAGGAACACTGAAGCTTTCTTT. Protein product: CASSLGGWDRGARNTEAFF.

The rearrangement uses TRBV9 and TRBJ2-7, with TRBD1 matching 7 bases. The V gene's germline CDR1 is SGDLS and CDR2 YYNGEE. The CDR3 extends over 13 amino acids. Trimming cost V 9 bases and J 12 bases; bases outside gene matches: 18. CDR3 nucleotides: TGTGCCATTGAGGAACGACAGGGTCGGCGACGGTACTTC. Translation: CAIEERQGRRRYF.

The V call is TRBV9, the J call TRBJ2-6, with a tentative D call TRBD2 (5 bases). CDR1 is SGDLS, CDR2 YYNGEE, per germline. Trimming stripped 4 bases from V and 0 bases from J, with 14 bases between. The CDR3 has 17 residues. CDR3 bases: TGTGCCAGCAGCCCCCGAGGGCTAAGCTCTGGGGCCAACGTCCTGACTTTC. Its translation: CASSPRGLSSGANVLTF.

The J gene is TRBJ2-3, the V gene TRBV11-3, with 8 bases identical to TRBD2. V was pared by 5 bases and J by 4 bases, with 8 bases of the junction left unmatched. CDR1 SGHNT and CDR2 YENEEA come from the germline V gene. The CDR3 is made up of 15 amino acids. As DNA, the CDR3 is TGTGCCAGCAGCGGGCAAGCGGGAGCGGCAGATACGCAGTATTTT. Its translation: CASSGQAGAADTQYF.

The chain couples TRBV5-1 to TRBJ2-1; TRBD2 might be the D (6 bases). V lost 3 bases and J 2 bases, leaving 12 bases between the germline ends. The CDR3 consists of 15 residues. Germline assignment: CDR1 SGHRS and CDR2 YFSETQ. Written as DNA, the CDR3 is TGCGCCAGCAGCTCCGTCGGGGGAGCCTACAATGAGCAGTTCTTC. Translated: CASSSVGGAYNEQFF.